The rows below give T cell receptor beta chains drawn from one sample of a study of cytomegalovirus exposure and HLA in healthy donors. Sequencing was performed with immunoSEQ multiplex PCR; in TCRdb, only in-frame clones are kept and a portion is missing. Of about 130,000 clones in the sample, more than 75% were seen once. Specimen: PBMCs. The receptor source for this set is a female donor in good health and CMV-seronegative. Both conserved end residues are part of each CDR3. The D gene is left open where the match is weak. For some rows the clone size is stated as once, few or many, or as a class when expanded; others skip it.

length | J | D | size | V | CDR3 | DNA
15 | TRBJ1-1 | . | few | TRBV5-4 | CASSLAWGRNTEAFF | TGTGCCAGCAGCTTGGCCTGGGGCCGGAACACTGAAGCTTTCTTT
15 | TRBJ2-7 | . | few | TRBV9 | CASSVLPGETYEQYF | TGTGCCAGCAGCGTCCTCCCAGGGGAAACCTACGAGCAGTACTTC
15 | TRBJ2-1 | TRBD2 | . | TRBV9 | CASSEGTSGYNEQFF | TGTGCCAGCAGCGAAGGGACTAGCGGATACAATGAGCAGTTCTTC
13 | TRBJ2-7 | . | . | TRBV7-2 | CASSPYLTYEQYF | TGTGCCAGCAGCCCTTACTTAACCTACGAGCAGTACTTC
14 | TRBJ2-1 | . | . | TRBV7-8 | CASSSGGPTNEQFF | TGTGCCAGCAGCTCGGGGGGCCCCACCAATGAGCAGTTCTTC
15 | TRBJ1-1 | TRBD1 | few | TRBV11-2 | CASSLGGQANTEAFF | TGTGCCAGCAGCTTAGGGGGACAGGCGAACACTGAAGCTTTCTTT
15 | TRBJ2-7 | TRBD2 | . | TRBV5-4 | CASSPSGRTSYEQYF | TGTGCCAGCAGCCCGAGCGGGAGGACCTCCTACGAGCAGTACTTC
15 | TRBJ2-2 | TRBD1 | . | TRBV6-5 | CASRPRGRNTGELFF | TGTGCCAGCCGACCCAGGGGGAGAAACACCGGGGAGCTGTTTTTT
14 | TRBJ1-3 | . | . | TRBV7-2 | CASSPQSSGNTIYF | TGTGCCAGCAGCCCACAGAGCTCTGGAAACACCATATATTTT
13 | TRBJ1-1 | . | . | TRBV6-5 | CASSFESNTEAFF | TGTGCCAGCAGTTTCGAGTCGAACACTGAAGCTTTCTTT
15 | TRBJ2-1 | TRBD2 | . | TRBV6-1 | CASSESAGGYNEQFF | TGTGCCAGCAGTGAATCAGCGGGAGGCTACAATGAGCAGTTCTTC
13 | TRBJ2-1 | TRBD1 | once | TRBV9 | CASSVNRGNEQFF | TGTGCCAGCAGCGTAAACAGGGGCAATGAGCAGTTCTTC
15 | TRBJ2-7 | . | . | TRBV28 | CASSLPPRPYYEQYF | TGTGCCAGCAGTTTACCCCCGCGGCCTTACTACGAGCAGTACTTC
15 | TRBJ2-4 | TRBD2 | . | TRBV28 | CASSLSGRGSNIQYF | TGTGCCAGCAGTTTATCGGGGAGGGGTAGTAACATTCAGTACTTC
14 | TRBJ2-7 | . | . | TRBV11-2 | CASRRVRGSYEQYF | TGTGCCAGCAGGAGGGTTCGGGGTTCCTACGAGCAGTACTTC
14 | TRBJ2-7 | . | few | TRBV5-1 | CASSLLVQPYEQYF | TGCGCCAGCAGCTTGTTGGTACAGCCCTACGAGCAGTACTTC
11 | TRBJ1-2 | . | . | TRBV20-1 | CSARGANGYTF | TGCAGTGCTCGTGGGGCAAATGGCTACACCTTC
15 | TRBJ2-1 | TRBD2 | . | TRBV6-5 | CASRVLAGSYNEQFF | TGTGCCAGCAGAGTACTAGCGGGATCTTACAATGAGCAGTTCTTC